This T cell receptor (beta chain) was retrieved from a study of metastatic and nonmetastatic thyroid tumors. About the study: Where malignant and benign thyroid patients were concerned, repertoires were compared across blood and tumor or nodule tissue.

The germline V and J ends were trimmed by 0 bases and 2 bases, with 0 bases remaining between them. The CDR3 runs 12 residues. The germline V gene encodes CDR1 KGHDR and CDR2 SFDVKD. All patients were untreated before thyroid surgery. General study points: Reportedly, malignant thyroid tumors had significantly higher TCR beta diversity than benign nodules, in blood and tumor.

TCRdb re-called the PCR reads via MiXCR. The repertoire includes 25,000 to 30,000 clones, around 15% of them detected once, and about 15% sits in the top ten. This clone has ten or more counts. Its antigen is not identified. The sequencing sample was made of blood. This sequence was found in a male donor with papillary thyroid cancer or a benign thyroid nodule (not recorded which). Some clones in this sample may be carry-over from other donors' samples. This sequence joins TRBV24-1 and TRBJ2-5; D remains ambiguous. The CDR3 reads CATSDLQETQYF. The CDR3 DNA follows: TGTGCCACCAGTGATTTGCAAGAGACCCAGTACTTC.